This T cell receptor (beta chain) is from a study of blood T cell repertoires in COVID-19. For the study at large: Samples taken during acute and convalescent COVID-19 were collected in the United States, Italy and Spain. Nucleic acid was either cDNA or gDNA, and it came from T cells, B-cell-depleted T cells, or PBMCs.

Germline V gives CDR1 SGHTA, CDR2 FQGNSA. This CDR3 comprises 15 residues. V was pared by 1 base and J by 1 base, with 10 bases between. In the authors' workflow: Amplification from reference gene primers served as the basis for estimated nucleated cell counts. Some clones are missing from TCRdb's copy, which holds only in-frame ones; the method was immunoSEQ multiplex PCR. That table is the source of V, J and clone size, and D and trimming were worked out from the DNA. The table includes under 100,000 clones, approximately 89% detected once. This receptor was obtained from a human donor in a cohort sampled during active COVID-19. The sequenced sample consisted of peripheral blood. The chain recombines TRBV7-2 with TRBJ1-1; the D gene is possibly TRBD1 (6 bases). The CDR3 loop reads CASSLVNRANTEAFF. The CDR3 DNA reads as TGTGCCAGCAGCTTAGTTAACAGGGCGAACACTGAAGCTTTCTTT.